Many counts were recorded for the clone carrying this T cell receptor beta chain. CDR1 is SEHNR and CDR2 is FQNEAQ in the germline V gene (reference sequence). CDR3 size: 12 residues. The V end was cut by 1 base, the J end by 8 bases, with 9 bases between. The isolated RNA, all of it, was reverse transcribed, so expressed TCRB transcripts were what got sequenced. Data came from immunoSEQ multiplex PCR; TCRdb stores just in-frame clones and leaves some out. The sample contains fewer than 350,000 clones, 7% to 9% of which appear only once. This sample was included in a study of beta chain features in type 1 diabetes.

The TCR originated in a woman aged 18-35 years in good health. The sample consisted of central memory CD4+ T cells from blood. The chain employs TRBV7-9 and TRBJ2-7; D uncertain. CDR3 sequence (DNA): TGTGCCAGCAGCTTAGAGGTACGACAGCAGTACTTC. Protein product: CASSLEVRQQYF.